The 18 T cell receptor beta chains reported below all come from one sample, sequenced in a study of radiotherapy plus CTLA-4 blockade in lung cancer. TCRdb's copy holds only in-frame clones and misses some; the assay was immunoSEQ multiplex PCR. This sample carries about 38,000 clones, approximately 83% of them seen once, and the ten largest clones take about 20%. Sequenced material: peripheral blood, taken from a patient treated with radiotherapy plus ipilimumab. Receptors were obtained from a human donor with non-small cell lung cancer whose response to radiotherapy plus ipilimumab could not be evaluated.

The CDR3 nucleotides are TGTGCCAGAAGCTTAGGTCGGCAGGGTGGATCACCCCTCCACTTT. Translation gives CARSLGRQGGSPLHF. The rearrangement uses TRBV7-5 and TRBJ1-6; the table's D call, TRBD1, has no DNA check behind it. TRBV7-5 is a documented pseudogene. The CDR3 runs 15 residues.

The V and J genes are TRBV5-1 and TRBJ1-4; 8 bases fit TRBD1. Per the germline V gene, CDR1 is SGHRS and CDR2 is YFSETQ. The ends lost 5 bases at V and 0 bases at J; junction bases unmatched: 3. This CDR3 region has 15 residues. In DNA form, the CDR3 reads TGCGCCAGCAGGGAACAGGGGGCAACTAATGAAAAACTGTTTTTT. Translating gives CASREQGATNEKLFF.

The rearrangement links TRBV15 to TRBJ2-1, with D possibly TRBD1 on 5 matching bases. This CDR3 is built from 14 residues. V was cut by 0 bases and J by 5 bases, with 8 bases left in between. Germline assignment: CDR1 LNHNV and CDR2 YYDKDF (reference sequence). This CDR3 reads CATSRDRVHNEQFF. CDR3 DNA: TGTGCCACCAGCAGAGACAGGGTCCACAATGAGCAGTTCTTC.

J is TRBJ1-5 and V is TRBV19, with D maybe TRBD1 (5 bases). The V gene lost 6 bases and the J gene lost 7 bases, with 10 bases spanning the gap. The germline CDR1 and CDR2 sequences are LNHDA and SQIVND (reference sequence). The CDR3 extends over 12 amino acids. CDR3 nucleotides: TGTGCCAGTAGGGGGCTAGGGCAGCCCCAGCATTTT. Amino acid sequence: CASRGLGQPQHF.

This rearrangement joins TRBV18 to TRBJ2-7, with TRBD1 as a possible D gene (6 bases). CDR1 and CDR2 (germline): KGHSH, LQKENI. CDR3 length: 13 amino acids. V lost 6 bases, J lost 3 bases, and 12 bases lay in between. The CDR3: CASSPGASYEQYF. Written as DNA, the CDR3 is TGTGCCAGCTCCCCAGGGGCGAGCTACGAGCAGTACTTC.

V usage is TRBV28 and J usage is TRBJ2-1, with D tentatively TRBD2 (5 bases). CDR1 is MDHEN, CDR2 SYDVKM, per germline. V lost 3 bases, J lost 5 bases, and 8 bases lay in between. CDR3 length: 13 amino acids. The CDR3 region is CASSLSGNNEQFF. The DNA for the CDR3 is TGTGCCAGCAGTTTGAGCGGAAACAATGAGCAGTTCTTC.

The chain combines TRBV7-9 with TRBJ2-7; 9 bases are a match to TRBD1. Germline CDR1 is SEHNR and CDR2 is FQNEAQ (reference sequence). This CDR3 has 16 residues. With 4 bases clipped from V and 3 bases from J, the junction kept 10 bases outside the gene matches. CDR3: CASSSRGTGSVYEQYF. Here the CDR3 DNA reads TGTGCCAGCAGCTCAAGAGGGACAGGGTCGGTCTACGAGCAGTACTTC.

The chain is built from TRBV11-2 and TRBJ2-3, with TRBD2 identical over 9 bases. Germline V lookup: CDR1 SGHAT, CDR2 FQNNGV. Trimming at V came to 4 bases and at J to 2 bases, leaving 4 bases not matched to a gene. CDR3 length equals 15 residues. The CDR3 DNA sequence: TGTGCCAGCAGCTCGAGACTAGCGGACACAGATACGCAGTATTTT. The encoded protein is CASSSRLADTDTQYF.

The V call is TRBV18, the J call TRBJ1-6, with D perhaps TRBD1 (5 bases). This CDR3 has 16 amino acids. CDR1 is KGHSH and CDR2 is LQKENI in the germline V gene. Trimming cost V 2 bases and J 9 bases, with 17 bases left between them. The CDR3 DNA reads TGTGCCAGCTCACCAGGGACTATCCCGGGTGGTTCACCCCTCCACTTT. Protein: CASSPGTIPGGSPLHF.

The V and J genes are TRBV4-1 and TRBJ2-7; D unclear. This CDR3 region has 12 residues. CDR1 and CDR2 (germline): MGHRA, YSYEKL. V was cut by 2 bases and J by 6 bases, with 8 bases left in between. The CDR3 protein is CASSQSGGEQYF. The CDR3, as DNA: TGCGCCAGCAGCCAATCCGGCGGCGAGCAGTACTTC.

This chain connects TRBV2 to TRBJ2-3; 7 bases are shared with TRBD2. Germline values: CDR1 SNHLY, CDR2 FYNNEI. The V gene end was trimmed by 8 bases and the J gene end by 6 bases; junction bases not matched to a gene: 8. The CDR3 consists of 13 residues. DNA for the CDR3: TGTGCCAGCTTAAGGGAGGGCGGGGATACGCAGTATTTT. This codes for CASLREGGDTQYF.

This sequence joins TRBV7-2 and TRBJ1-2, with D maybe TRBD1 (5 bases). Deletions cut 3 bases from V and 8 bases from J, with 13 bases between. Germline values: CDR1 SGHTA, CDR2 FQGNSA. There are 13 residues in the CDR3. CDR3 DNA: TGTGCCAGCAGCTTCGGGCAGGGTGGAGGCTACACCTTC. Protein: CASSFGQGGGYTF.

This chain links TRBV11-2 with TRBJ1-1; 8 bases are a match to TRBD1. J was trimmed by 4 bases and V by 5 bases; bases with no gene match: 6. Germline V lookup: CDR1 SGHAT, CDR2 FQNNGV. This CDR3 has 14 amino acids. In nucleotides, the CDR3 is TGTGCCAGCAGCACCTATGACAGGGGCACTGAAGCTTTCTTT. The encoded protein is CASSTYDRGTEAFF.

This sequence joins TRBV5-8 and TRBJ2-1, with a possible D match to TRBD2 (5 bases). This CDR3 has 12 amino acids. The V gene's germline CDR1 is SGHTS and CDR2 YDEGEE. V was shortened by 7 bases and J by 4 bases, with 9 bases between the two germline ends. The CDR3 here is CASGELYNEQFF. CDR3 sequence (DNA): TGTGCCAGCGGGGAGCTATACAATGAGCAGTTCTTC.

The rearrangement uses TRBV6-4 and TRBJ1-2; 7 positions match TRBD1. J gave up 6 bases and V 0 bases, and 7 bases lay outside the gene matches. This CDR3 spans 15 amino acids. Germline lookup yields CDR1 MRHNA and CDR2 SNTAGT. The CDR3 loop is CASSDSNRGLNGYTF. As DNA, the CDR3 is TGTGCCAGCAGTGACTCAAACAGGGGATTGAATGGCTACACCTTC.

This clone was counted between two and nine times. This sequence joins TRBV6-5 and TRBJ1-1; no definite D call. Germline V gives CDR1 MNHEY, CDR2 SVGAGI. The V and J ends lost 7 bases and 1 base respectively, with 4 bases between them. There are 11 residues in the CDR3. CDR3 nucleotide sequence: TGTGCCAGCACCTGGAACACTGAAGCTTTCTTT. Its translation is CASTWNTEAFF.

The chain combines TRBV28 with TRBJ1-5, with 7 bases that match TRBD1. The CDR3 is 15 amino acids. Germline loops: CDR1 MDHEN, CDR2 SYDVKM. The ends lost 2 bases at V and 4 bases at J; junction bases unmatched: 5. The CDR3 nucleotides are TGTGCCAGCAGTTTACAGGACAGGAGGAATCAGCCCCAGCATTTT. It yields the protein CASSLQDRRNQPQHF.

The J gene is TRBJ1-2, the V gene TRBV2; no firm D call. V shed 1 base and J shed 3 bases, with 9 bases lying between them. The length of the CDR3 is 14 residues. Germline CDR1 is SNHLY and CDR2 is FYNNEI. For the CDR3, the DNA is TGTGCCAGCAGTGAAGGGCGGAACCACTATGGCTACACCTTC. Its protein product is CASSEGRNHYGYTF.